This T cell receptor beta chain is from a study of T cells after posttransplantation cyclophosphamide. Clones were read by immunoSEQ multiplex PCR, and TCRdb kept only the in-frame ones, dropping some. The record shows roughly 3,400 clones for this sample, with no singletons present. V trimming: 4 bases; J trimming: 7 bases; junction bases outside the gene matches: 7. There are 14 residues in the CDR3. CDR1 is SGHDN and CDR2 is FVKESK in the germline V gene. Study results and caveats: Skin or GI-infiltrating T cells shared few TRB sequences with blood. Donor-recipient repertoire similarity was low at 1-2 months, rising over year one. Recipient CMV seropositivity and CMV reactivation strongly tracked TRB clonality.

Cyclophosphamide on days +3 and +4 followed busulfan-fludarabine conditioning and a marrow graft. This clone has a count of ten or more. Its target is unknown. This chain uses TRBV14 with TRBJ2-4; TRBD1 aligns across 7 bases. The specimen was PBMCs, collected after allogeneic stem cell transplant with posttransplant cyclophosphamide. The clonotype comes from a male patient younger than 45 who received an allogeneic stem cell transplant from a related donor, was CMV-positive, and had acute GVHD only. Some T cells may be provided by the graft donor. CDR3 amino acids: CASSLITGDNIQYF. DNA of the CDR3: TGTGCCAGCAGCCTCATAACAGGGGACAACATTCAGTACTTC.